This T cell receptor (beta chain) derives from a study of Ad26.COV2.S vaccination and SARS-CoV-2 variants. The overall study: Administration of Ad26.COV2.S was intramuscular, either once or twice 56 days apart. Study observations and caveats: Total responses of T cells may have been underestimated by the analyses of TCR breadth and depth.

Sequencing was performed with immunoSEQ multiplex PCR; in TCRdb, only in-frame clones are kept and a portion is missing. Here the sample spans 400,000 to 450,000 clones, about 92% being singletons. Germline trimming cut 4 bases from V and 7 bases from J; bases unmatched to any gene: 15. This CDR3 comprises 17 residues. Germline assignment: CDR1 MGHRA and CDR2 YSYEKL. The sample's treatment: some 20 received Ad26.COV2.S at low or high dose, single or two shots; about five received placebo; per-sample allocation not given. Specimen acquisition occurred on day 63 following the initial vaccine or placebo injection. An Ad26 vector was used to express Wuhan-strain SARS-CoV-2 spike as the vaccine. With regard to this clone: Antigen specificity is unknown.

V usage is TRBV4-1 and J usage is TRBJ2-1; 8 bases fit TRBD1. This sequence originates from a person aged 18 to 59 who received the Ad26.COV2.S COVID-19 vaccine or a placebo. Source: peripheral blood, taken in a trial of Ad26.COV2.S vaccine versus placebo. CDR3 loop: CASSREGQAIDLNEQFF. For the CDR3, the DNA is TGCGCCAGCAGCCGAGAGGGACAGGCAATTGATTTGAATGAGCAGTTCTTC.